A single sample is the source of the 9 T cell receptor beta chains below, sequenced in a study of cytomegalovirus exposure and HLA in healthy donors. Both 60 Vbeta primers and 13 Jbeta primers went into the PCR. Assay used: immunoSEQ multiplex PCR; TCRdb lists only in-frame clones, some missing. The table lists 150,000 to 200,000 clones, about 80% of them singletons, with over 8% in the top ten. The specimen was PBMCs. Receptor source: a man aged 18-30 years in good health and CMV-seropositive.

The gene calls are TRBV28 and TRBJ1-2; 7 bases line up with TRBD1. The J segment lost 0 bases and the V segment lost 6 bases, leaving 10 bases of the junction unmatched. Germline V gene sequence: CDR1 MDHEN, CDR2 SYDVKM. The CDR3 has 16 residues. CDR3 sequence: CASRYPDRAPNYGYTF. Here the CDR3 DNA reads TGTGCCAGCAGATACCCCGACAGGGCCCCTAACTATGGCTACACCTTC.

This chain joins TRBV2 and TRBJ2-2, with 7 bases that match TRBD2. Germline CDR1 SNHLY, CDR2 FYNNEI. With V trimmed by 4 bases and J by 2 bases, 10 bases remained unmatched. The CDR3 sequence is 17 residues long. DNA for the CDR3: TGTGCCAGCAGTGCGGGGGGAGGCGTTAAAAACACCGGGGAGCTGTTTTTT. Translated, it gives CASSAGGGVKNTGELFF.

The chain employs TRBV14 and TRBJ2-1; the D gene is possibly TRBD2 (5 bases). CDR1 and CDR2 from the germline V gene are SGHDN and FVKESK. Trimming stripped 4 bases from V and 15 bases from J, with 19 bases between. The CDR3 spans 13 residues. The CDR3 sequence: CASSLIGLSVLFF. The CDR3, as DNA: TGTGCCAGCAGCCTTATAGGACTTTCGGTGCTGTTCTTC.

The chain recombines TRBV5-1 with TRBJ2-2; 9 nucleotides align to TRBD2. Germline-derived CDR1 and CDR2 are SGHRS and YFSETQ. Unmatched junction bases numbered 10, after V lost 6 bases and J lost 1 base. The CDR3 sequence is 17 residues long. CDR3 sequence reads: CASTKGVAGENTGELFF. DNA for the CDR3: TGCGCCAGCACGAAAGGGGTAGCGGGAGAGAACACCGGGGAGCTGTTTTTT.

This chain joins TRBV5-5 and TRBJ1-2; no definite D call. The CDR3 extends over 12 amino acids. Trimming left V 0 bases short and J 4 bases short, with 4 bases between. Looked up from germline, CDR1 is SGHKS and CDR2 is YYEKEE (reference sequence). The CDR3 sequence is CASSLDIYGYTF. CDR3 sequence (DNA): TGTGCCAGCAGCTTGGACATCTATGGCTACACCTTC.

This clone was recorded only once. The V gene is TRBV5-4, the J gene TRBJ2-5, with a tentative D call TRBD2 (6 bases). The CDR3 is made up of 14 amino acids. Germline lookup yields CDR1 SGHNT and CDR2 YYREEE (reference sequence). V dropped 4 bases and J dropped 1 base, with 11 bases sitting between them. CDR3 amino acids: CASSPGDSQETQYF. DNA of the CDR3: TGTGCCAGCAGCCCCGGGGACTCCCAAGAGACCCAGTACTTC.

The rearrangement uses TRBV7-9 and TRBJ1-1; D is uncertain. CDR1 SEHNR and CDR2 FQNEAQ come from the germline V gene (reference sequence). Trimming left V 3 bases short and J 0 bases short, with 5 bases between. The CDR3 is 13 amino acids. CDR3 in amino acids: CASSFDMNTEAFF. For the CDR3, the DNA is TGTGCCAGCAGCTTTGACATGAACACTGAAGCTTTCTTT.

This chain connects TRBV5-8 to TRBJ1-1; maybe TRBD1 (5 bases). The CDR3 spans 17 residues. The V and J ends lost 7 bases and 0 bases respectively, with 22 bases between them. Germline CDR1 SGHTS, CDR2 YDEGEE. The CDR3 bases are TGTGCCAGCCTGAAGTTCGGGGGACCGCTGATGAACACTGAAGCTTTCTTT. It translates to CASLKFGGPLMNTEAFF.

This clone was seen a few times. The V gene is TRBV28, the J gene TRBJ2-7; 9 bases map to TRBD2. V was pared by 1 base and J by 2 bases, with 3 bases of the junction left unmatched. CDR3 size: 15 residues. In germline, CDR1 is MDHEN, CDR2 SYDVKM. CDR3 in DNA: TGTGCCAGCAGTTTATTCGGCGGGAGGGCCTACGAGCAGTACTTC. It is translated as CASSLFGGRAYEQYF.